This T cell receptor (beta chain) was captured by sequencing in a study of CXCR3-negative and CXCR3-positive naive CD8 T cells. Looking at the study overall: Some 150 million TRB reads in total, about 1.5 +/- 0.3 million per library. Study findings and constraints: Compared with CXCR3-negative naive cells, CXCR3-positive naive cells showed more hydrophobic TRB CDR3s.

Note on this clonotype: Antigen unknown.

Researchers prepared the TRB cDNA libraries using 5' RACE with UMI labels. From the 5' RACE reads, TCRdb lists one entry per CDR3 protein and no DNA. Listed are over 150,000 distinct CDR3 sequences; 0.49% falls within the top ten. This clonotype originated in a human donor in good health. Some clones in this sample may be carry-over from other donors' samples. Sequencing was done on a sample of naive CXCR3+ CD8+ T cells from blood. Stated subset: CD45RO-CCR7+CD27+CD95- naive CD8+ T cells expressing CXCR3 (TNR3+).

The CDR3 reads CSVEGGGANVLTF. The chain uses TRBV29-1 and TRBJ2-6; there is no DNA to check the TCRdb D call of TRBD2. The CDR3 totals 13 residues. Germline loops: CDR1 SQVTM, CDR2 ANQGSEA.